These T cell receptor beta chains were read from a single sample in a study of Ad26.COV2.S vaccination and SARS-CoV-2 variants. The table came from immunoSEQ multiplex PCR; TCRdb's copy has only in-frame clones and leaves some out. Seen here are about 250,000 clones, 70% to 90% observed once, and the top ten hold less than 3.5%. The input for sequencing was peripheral blood, taken in a trial of Ad26.COV2.S vaccine versus placebo. All receptors derive from a person aged 18 to 59 who received the Ad26.COV2.S COVID-19 vaccine or a placebo. CDR3s include the opening cysteine and the closing phenylalanine or tryptophan. A D gene is named only where the DNA matches it firmly. Rows give clone size only sometimes, using once, few, many, or a class for an expanded clone.

V gene: TRBV5-1; J gene: TRBJ2-3; D gene: NA; clone size: NA; CDR3 DNA: TGCGCCAGCAGCTTGGATAGAGCCGATACGCAGTATTTT; CDR3 protein: CASSLDRADTQYF
V gene: TRBV30; J gene: TRBJ1-5; D gene: TRBD1; clone size: NA; CDR3 DNA: TGTGCCTGGAGGGGACAGCAGAATCAGCCCCAGCATTTT; CDR3 protein: CAWRGQQNQPQHF
V gene: TRBV18; J gene: TRBJ1-4; D gene: NA; clone size: NA; CDR3 DNA: TGTGCCAGCTCACCCGGCGCAGGGAGGGAAAAACTGTTTTTT; CDR3 protein: CASSPGAGREKLFF
V gene: TRBV9; J gene: TRBJ2-1; D gene: NA; clone size: NA; CDR3 DNA: TGTGCCAGCAGCAGGGGGGCTAGGATGAGCTCCTACAATGAGCAGTTCTTC; CDR3 protein: CASSRGARMSSYNEQFF
V gene: TRBV2; J gene: TRBJ2-3; D gene: NA; clone size: once; CDR3 DNA: TGTGCCAGCAGTGAACTAAGCCTCCCTTTCACAGATACGCAGTATTTT; CDR3 protein: CASSELSLPFTDTQYF
V gene: TRBV27; J gene: TRBJ1-2; D gene: NA; clone size: NA; CDR3 DNA: TGTGCCAGCAGTTCCTCGGGGGGAGGCTATGGCTACACCTTC; CDR3 protein: CASSSSGGGYGYTF
V gene: TRBV6-5; J gene: TRBJ1-3; D gene: TRBD1; clone size: NA; CDR3 DNA: TGTGCCAGCAGGACAGGGTCGGACACCATATATTTT; CDR3 protein: CASRTGSDTIYF
V gene: TRBV4-3; J gene: TRBJ1-2; D gene: NA; clone size: NA; CDR3 DNA: TGCGCCAGCAGCCAAGGAGGGGCAGGGAATGGCTACACCTTC; CDR3 protein: CASSQGGAGNGYTF
V gene: TRBV6-4; J gene: TRBJ2-3; D gene: TRBD1; clone size: many; CDR3 DNA: TGTGCCAGCAGTGAGGGGACAGGAGACACAGATACGCAGTATTTT; CDR3 protein: CASSEGTGDTDTQYF
V gene: TRBV24-1; J gene: TRBJ1-4; D gene: NA; clone size: NA; CDR3 DNA: TGTGCCACCGCGGGTTCAACTAATGAAAAACTGTTTTTT; CDR3 protein: CATAGSTNEKLFF
V gene: TRBV4-1; J gene: TRBJ2-7; D gene: NA; clone size: NA; CDR3 DNA: TGCGCCAGCAGCCAAGAAATACTAGCTCGGTCCTACGAGCAGTACTTC; CDR3 protein: CASSQEILARSYEQYF
V gene: TRBV30; J gene: TRBJ2-3; D gene: TRBD2; clone size: NA; CDR3 DNA: TGTGCCTGGAGAGGGACTAGCACTACGCAGTATTTT; CDR3 protein: CAWRGTSTTQYF
V gene: TRBV5-5; J gene: TRBJ1-1; D gene: NA; clone size: NA; CDR3 DNA: TGTGCCAGCAGCTTGGGCGCGGCGGTGTACACTGAAGCTTTCTTT; CDR3 protein: CASSLGAAVYTEAFF
V gene: TRBV27; J gene: TRBJ1-6; D gene: TRBD1; clone size: NA; CDR3 DNA: TGTGCCAGCAGTACCGGGACAGGGTATTCGAGCTCCTATAATTCACCCCTCCACTTT; CDR3 protein: CASSTGTGYSSSYNSPLHF
V gene: TRBV7-2; J gene: TRBJ1-2; D gene: NA; clone size: NA; CDR3 DNA: TGTGCCAGCAGCTTAGAAAGATATTCTGACAGGACCTATGGCTACACCTTC; CDR3 protein: CASSLERYSDRTYGYTF
V gene: TRBV2; J gene: TRBJ2-7; D gene: TRBD2; clone size: many; CDR3 DNA: TGTGCCAGCAGTGATTTGACTAGCGGGGGTTACGAGCAGTACTTC; CDR3 protein: CASSDLTSGGYEQYF
V gene: TRBV10-3; J gene: TRBJ2-5; D gene: TRBD1; clone size: NA; CDR3 DNA: TGTGCCATCAGTGAGTCGGGACAGGGGGGAATCGAGACCCAGTACTTC; CDR3 protein: CAISESGQGGIETQYF
V gene: TRBV11-2; J gene: TRBJ1-2; D gene: NA; clone size: NA; CDR3 DNA: TGTGCCAGCAGCCAGACCCAGGGCTCTAGACGCGATTGGTATGGCTACACCTTC; CDR3 protein: CASSQTQGSRRDWYGYTF
V gene: TRBV30; J gene: TRBJ1-1; D gene: NA; clone size: once; CDR3 DNA: TGTGCCTGGAGACCTTGGGGGAACACTGAAGCTTTCTTT; CDR3 protein: CAWRPWGNTEAFF
V gene: TRBV11-2; J gene: TRBJ2-3; D gene: NA; clone size: NA; CDR3 DNA: TGTGCCAGCAGCTTATGGGGAGGCACAGATACGCAGTATTTT; CDR3 protein: CASSLWGGTDTQYF
V gene: TRBV9; J gene: TRBJ2-2; D gene: NA; clone size: NA; CDR3 DNA: TGTGCCAGCAGCGTAGACGGGCGGAGGGGATACGACACCGGGGAGCTGTTTTTT; CDR3 protein: CASSVDGRRGYDTGELFF
V gene: TRBV9; J gene: TRBJ2-3; D gene: TRBD1; clone size: NA; CDR3 DNA: TGTGCCAGCAGCGCGACAGGGGGCATTGATACGCAGTATTTT; CDR3 protein: CASSATGGIDTQYF